This T cell receptor (beta chain) was sequenced for a study of CD8+ T cells in alopecia areata. RNA extraction was followed by reverse transcription into cDNA, which acted as the sequencing template. TCRdb's table, derived via immunoSEQ multiplex PCR, lists solely in-frame clones and lacks some. The sample contains 90,000 to 120,000 clones, approximately 59% of which appear only once. PBMCs provided sorted CD4+ and CD8+ T cells. Concerning this clone itself: As yet, its antigen is unknown.

Study findings and constraints: Normal scalp showed lower clonality than lesional scalp, especially alopecia totalis/universalis. When scalp samples are sequenced, resident alphabeta T cells of normal skin are also captured.

With V trimmed by 5 bases and J by 0 bases, 8 bases remained unmatched. This CDR3 is 16 amino acids long. Germline V CDR1 and CDR2: MDHEN, SYDVKM. Sequencing was performed on CD8+ T cells sorted from blood. The clonotype comes from a human donor in good health. J is TRBJ1-2 and V is TRBV28; 8 bases are a match to TRBD1. The CDR3: CASSLTGVIANYGYTF. DNA of the CDR3: TGTGCCAGCAGTCTGACAGGGGTCATAGCTAACTATGGCTACACCTTC.